The present TCR beta chain was sequenced within a study of OX40 agonist ivuxolimab in advanced cancers. Study context: From roughly 23 to 85 years was the age range, with a mean of around 56 years, and roughly 80% were male. Findings and caveats of the study: The antigens recognized by the expanded peripheral T cells, that is their antigen specificity, were not determined.

A note on this clone: Its antigen is not known.

This CDR3 contains 13 residues. CDR1 is MNHEY and CDR2 is SVGAGI in the germline V gene. V lost 5 bases, J lost 2 bases, and 9 bases lay in between. The assay was immunoSEQ multiplex PCR, and TCRdb's table has in-frame clones only and misses some. The sample records 150,000 to 170,000 clones, 94% being singletons. The TCR sequence derives from an adult with an advanced solid tumor such as melanoma, head and neck, liver or kidney cancer. The sequencing used CD4+ or CD8+ T cells sorted from blood, collected in a trial of the OX40 agonist ivuxolimab. The chain employs TRBV6-5 and TRBJ1-2; no firm D call. This chain's CDR3 is CASSADKNYGYTF. Here the CDR3 DNA reads TGTGCCAGCAGTGCTGACAAGAACTATGGCTACACCTTC.